Following are 6 T cell receptor beta chains from one sample sequenced in a study of blood T cell repertoires in COVID-19. Repertoires were generated with immunoSEQ multiplex PCR, while TCRdb's copy carries only in-frame clones and drops some. Among 110,000 to 150,000 clones, roughly 88% were seen once, and the ten largest hold about 1.5%. Material for sequencing was peripheral blood. Source of these receptors: a woman aged 55 to 70 with acute or convalescent COVID-19.

This chain links TRBV11-3 with TRBJ1-1, with 7 bases lining up with TRBD1. Germline CDR1 and CDR2: SGHNT and YENEEA. The CDR3 is 14 amino acids. V shed 5 bases, J shed 6 bases, and the junction held 9 bases outside the gene matches. CDR3 nucleotides: TGTGCCAGCAGCCGTTCGGACAGGTGGTCTGAAGCTTTCTTT. It encodes CASSRSDRWSEAFF.

The rearrangement links TRBV7-8 to TRBJ1-5; D is undetermined. CDR3 length equals 13 residues. Trimming took 4 bases from V and 7 from J, leaving 11 bases between them. The germline V gene has CDR1 SGHVS and CDR2 FQNEAQ. The CDR3 loop is CASSSTEGQPQHF. CDR3 in DNA: TGTGCCAGCAGCTCGACGGAGGGACAGCCCCAGCATTTT.

This chain links TRBV11-3 with TRBJ1-2; D call uncertain. Trimming left V 0 bases short and J 0 bases short, with 17 bases between. The CDR3 runs to 18 residues. CDR1 and CDR2 (germline): SGHNT, YENEEA. CDR3 region: CASSLDPEQELTNYGYTF. The CDR3 DNA follows: TGTGCCAGCAGCTTAGATCCGGAGCAAGAACTGACTAACTATGGCTACACCTTC.

The genes are TRBV7-8 and TRBJ1-5, with D perhaps TRBD1 (5 bases). From germline, CDR1 is SGHVS and CDR2 FQNEAQ. The CDR3 runs 14 residues. V gave up 0 bases and J gave up 5 bases, with 8 bases separating them. This chain's CDR3 is CASSLAGGYQPQHF. The CDR3, as DNA: TGTGCCAGCAGCTTAGCGGGGGGTTATCAGCCCCAGCATTTT.

This clone has only a few counts. The chain couples TRBV19 to TRBJ2-3; 8 positions agree with TRBD1. Per germline, CDR1 LNHDA and CDR2 SQIVND (reference sequence). With V trimmed by 7 bases and J by 5 bases, 8 bases remained unmatched. The CDR3 sequence is 14 residues long. The CDR3 protein is CASNRDRGIDTQYF. The CDR3, as DNA: TGTGCCAGTAACAGAGACAGGGGTATAGATACGCAGTATTTT.

The gene calls are TRBV20-1 and TRBJ2-5; 9 bases are a match to TRBD1. Germline trimming cut 3 bases from V and 5 bases from J; bases unmatched to any gene: 10. Germline CDR1 DFQATT, CDR2 SNEGSKA (reference sequence). This CDR3 region has 15 residues. CDR3 amino acids: CSASVRDRERETQYF. DNA of the CDR3: TGCAGTGCTAGTGTCCGGGACAGGGAGCGGGAGACCCAGTACTTC.